This TCR beta chain was sequenced for a study of cytomegalovirus exposure and HLA in healthy donors. Study findings and constraints: Reportedly, fewer N-insertions than the approximately 700-donor mean appeared in an Asian-associated ancestry cluster in a later analysis.

With regard to this clone: Antigen specificity is unknown.

In germline, CDR1 is SGHRS, CDR2 YFSETQ. CDR3 length equals 15 residues. V lost 4 bases and J lost 3; bases outside the gene matches: 4. A multiplex PCR was run with 60 Vbeta primers and 13 Jbeta primers. The table came from immunoSEQ multiplex PCR; TCRdb's copy has only in-frame clones and leaves some out. This table holds 150,000 to 180,000 clones, about four fifths found once. The rearrangement links TRBV5-1 to TRBJ2-7, with 13 bases that match TRBD2. Sequencing used PBMCs. This clonotype was sampled from a man aged 25 to 45 in good health and CMV-seropositive. CDR3 region: CASSPGTSGIYEQYF. CDR3 DNA sequence: TGCGCCAGCAGCCCCGGGACTAGCGGGATCTACGAGCAGTACTTC.